This section outlines one T cell receptor (beta chain) sequence together with its context. This table comes from immunoSEQ multiplex PCR, and its TCRdb copy is limited to in-frame clones, with some not included. The data show fewer than 200,000 clones, with roughly 80% seen just once and approximately 12% held by the top ten. The trim removed 4 bases at V and 7 bases at J, leaving 13 bases unmatched. The CDR3 has 16 residues. Germline values: CDR1 LGHNA, CDR2 YSLEER. These data belong to a study of blood T cell repertoires in COVID-19. Turning to the study itself: The United States, Italy and Spain were the sources of the acute and convalescent COVID-19 samples.

The TCR originated in a woman aged 80 or older with COVID-19, enrolled during active disease. The sequenced material came from peripheral blood. V gene TRBV4-3 combines with J gene TRBJ2-1; TRBD1 matches at 7 bases. The CDR3 coding sequence is TGCGCCAGCAGCCCAAACAGGGGCCACAGAGTAAATGAGCAGTTCTTC. Translation gives CASSPNRGHRVNEQFF.